Listed here is a single T cell receptor (beta chain). Treatment of the sample: approximately 18 received Ad26.COV2.S at low or high dose, single or two shots; a few received placebo; per-sample allocation not given. It was on day 63 after the first vaccine or placebo injection that samples were taken. CDR3 size: 15 residues. The V and J ends lost 5 bases and 4 bases, in that order; junction bases with no gene match: 8. The V gene's germline CDR1 is SGHVS and CDR2 FQNEAQ. Using immunoSEQ multiplex PCR, the repertoire was profiled, and TCRdb retains in-frame clones only, with some absent. Of about 350,000 clones detected, about 89% appear once; the ten largest clones hold around 5%. The data were obtained in a study of Ad26.COV2.S vaccination and SARS-CoV-2 variants. Study information: Sample donor was a member of the COV1001 Ad26.COV2.S trial arm.

The TCR comes from a person aged 18-65 years who received the Ad26.COV2.S COVID-19 vaccine or a placebo. The specimen comprised peripheral blood, sampled in a trial of Ad26.COV2.S vaccine versus placebo. The chain uses TRBV7-8 and TRBJ1-1; TRBD1 aligns across 9 bases. The CDR3 here is CASSPQGARGTEAFF. CDR3 sequence (DNA): TGTGCCAGCAGCCCACAGGGGGCGCGTGGCACTGAAGCTTTCTTT.